These 20 T cell receptor beta chains came from one sample sequenced in a study of glioma-infiltrating T cells. The iRepertoire nested amplicon-rescue multiplex PCR amplified TCR alpha and beta CDR3s from RNA. TCRdb used MiXCR to reprocess the multiplex PCR reads, holding one entry per CDR3 protein. The sample contains 16,000 or so distinct CDR3 sequences, roughly 60% of which appear only once. The specimen was glioma tissue, nonneoplastic brain tissue, or PBMCs (not recorded which). Receptor source: a human donor with low-grade glioma or glioblastoma, undergoing nonglioma brain surgery, or in good health (not recorded which).

The chain is built from TRBV20-1 and TRBJ2-5, with 13 bases fitting TRBD2. Germline V gives CDR1 DFQATT, CDR2 SNEGSKA (reference sequence). J was trimmed by 5 bases and V by 5 bases; bases with no gene match: 5. The CDR3 runs 14 residues. CDR3 in amino acids: CSAWTSGGRETQYF. CDR3 coding DNA: TGCAGTGCTTGGACTAGCGGGGGCCGGGAGACCCAGTACTTC.

This chain connects TRBV6-2 or TRBV6-3 to TRBJ2-7; 13 bases match TRBD2. In germline, CDR1 is MNHEY, CDR2 SVGEGT. Trimming cost V 4 bases and J 12 bases; bases outside gene matches: 6. CDR3 size: 13 residues. CDR3 residues: CASSFGLAGDSYF. CDR3 bases: TGTGCCAGCAGTTTCGGACTAGCGGGAGACTCGTACTTC.

This clonotype was observed a single time. This chain links TRBV28 with TRBJ2-4; possible D gene TRBD2, 6 bases. The CDR3 is 14 residues long. V was pared by 3 bases and J by 0 bases, with 6 bases between. Germline loops: CDR1 MDHEN, CDR2 SYDVKM. The CDR3 bases are TGTGCCAGCAGTTTGGGAGGAGCCAAAAACATTCAGTACTTC. Residues: CASSLGGAKNIQYF. Using reference TRBV28 and TRBJ2-4 for the parts outside the CDR3, the full variable domain is DVKVTQSSRYLVKRTGEKVFLECVQDMDHENMFWYRQDPGLGLRLIYFSYDVKMKEKGDIPEGYSVSREKKERFSLILESASTNQTSMYLCASSLGGAKNIQYFGAGTRLSVL.

This clonotype was seen more than once but under ten times. The chain carries TRBV20-1 and TRBJ2-2, with 8 nucleotides matching TRBD1. V lost 2 bases, J lost 4 bases, and 6 bases stayed unmatched. CDR1 DFQATT and CDR2 SNEGSKA come from the germline V gene (reference sequence). The CDR3 runs to 15 residues. Here the CDR3 DNA reads TGCAGTGCTAGACGCAGGGGGCGCTTCACCGGGGAGCTGTTTTTT. Its translation is CSARRRGRFTGELFF.

The chain joins TRBV6-2 or TRBV6-3 to TRBJ2-1, with D perhaps matching TRBD2 (6 bases). The CDR3 runs to 16 residues. Germline loops: CDR1 MNHEY, CDR2 SVGEGT. The V end was cut by 5 bases, the J end by 8 bases, with 22 bases between. The CDR3 is CASSETPSDLFDEQFF. Here the CDR3 DNA reads TGTGCCAGCAGTGAGACGCCTAGCGACTTGTTCGATGAGCAGTTCTTC.

This clonotype was seen only a few times. CDR3 in DNA: TGCAGTGCTAGACGGGCTTTCTTT. Translation: CSARRAFF. The rearrangement uses TRBV20-1 and TRBJ1-1, with D unclear. Germline CDR1 reads DFQATT; CDR2 reads SNEGSKA (reference sequence). The ends were cut back, 2 bases at V and 11 bases at J, with 3 bases in the middle. The CDR3 loop spans 8 amino acids.

The chain carries TRBV7-2 and TRBJ1-5, with D uncertain. Germline V gene lookup returns CDR1 SGHTA and CDR2 FQGNSA. This CDR3 has 12 amino acids. The V end lost 0 bases, the J end lost 3 bases, and 0 bases lay between the germline ends. The CDR3 DNA reads TGTGCCAGCAGCTTAGCCAATCAGCCCCAGCATTTT. This encodes CASSLANQPQHF.

V gene TRBV6-2 or TRBV6-3 combines with J gene TRBJ2-1; D may be TRBD2 (6 bases). Trimming took 6 bases from V and 2 from J, leaving 17 bases between them. The CDR3 contains 16 residues. Germline assignment: CDR1 MNHEY and CDR2 SVGEGT. The CDR3 DNA follows: TGTGCCAGCAGGATCGGCGGAGGGGCTGCCTACAATGAGCAGTTCTTC. Its protein product is CASRIGGGAAYNEQFF.

This chain links TRBV25-1 with TRBJ2-1; maybe TRBD1 (5 bases). The CDR3 has 10 residues. Germline CDR1 is MGHDK and CDR2 is SYGVNS. Deletions cut 8 bases from V and 10 bases from J, with 9 bases between. CDR3 region: CASVGREQFF. In nucleotides, the CDR3 is TGTGCCAGCGTGGGGCGCGAGCAGTTCTTC.

Only a few counts were recorded for this clonotype. V usage is TRBV20-1 and J usage is TRBJ1-5; 8 bases are shared with TRBD1. There are 16 residues in the CDR3. With V trimmed by 1 base and J by 1 base, 6 bases remained unmatched. Germline values: CDR1 DFQATT, CDR2 SNEGSKA (reference sequence). The CDR3 reads CSARVPQGGSNQPQHF. The CDR3 coding sequence is TGCAGTGCTAGAGTTCCACAGGGGGGGAGCAATCAGCCCCAGCATTTT.

Details on this clonotype: This may arise from a read error, as a much more abundant clone is one base away. The V call is TRBV24-1, the J call TRBJ2-1, with D possibly being TRBD1 (6 bases). The V and J ends lost 8 bases and 7 bases respectively, with 14 bases between them. The CDR3 extends over 13 amino acids. The V gene's germline CDR1 is KGHDR and CDR2 SFDVKD. CDR3 sequence (DNA): TGTGCCACCATGGGGGACAAGGAAAATGAGCAGTTCTTC. Its protein product is CATMGDKENEQFF.

This clonotype was counted between two and nine times. The J gene is TRBJ2-1, the V gene TRBV6-1, with D maybe TRBD2 (5 bases). The CDR3 is 16 residues long. Per the germline V gene, CDR1 is MNHNS and CDR2 is SASEGT. The germline V and J ends were trimmed by 5 bases and 2 bases, with 16 bases remaining between them. The chain's CDR3 is CASSLWSHGTYNEQFF. The CDR3 DNA reads as TGTGCCAGCAGTTTATGGTCCCACGGGACCTACAATGAGCAGTTCTTC.

The rearrangement uses TRBV20-1 and TRBJ2-5; D is unclear. With 1 base removed from V and 4 bases from J, the gap between germline ends came to 7 bases. The germline gives CDR1 DFQATT, CDR2 SNEGSKA (reference sequence). The CDR3 totals 12 residues. CDR3 region: CSARGPGETQYF. Here the CDR3 DNA reads TGCAGTGCTAGAGGGCCAGGAGAGACCCAGTACTTC.

On this clonotype: This CDR3 is missing its conserved last phenylalanine or tryptophan, likely due to a read error. The chain combines TRBV2 with TRBJ2-7; 7 bases fit TRBD2. The CDR3 has 15 amino acids. The germline V gene has CDR1 SNHLY and CDR2 FYNNEI. The J segment lost 2 bases and the V segment lost 7 bases, leaving 11 bases of the junction unmatched. The DNA for the CDR3 is TGTGCCAGCATTGGAGGAGGCCGGGGGGCCTACGAGCAGTACTAC. Translating it yields CASIGGGRGAYEQYY.

V is TRBV19 and J is TRBJ2-7; tentatively, D is TRBD1 (5 bases). V lost 6 bases, J lost 3 bases, and 12 bases lay in between. CDR1 and CDR2 (germline): LNHDA, SQIVND (reference sequence). The CDR3 is made up of 13 amino acids. The CDR3 DNA reads as TGTGCCAGTAGAGCAGGGTCGGGCTACGAGCAGTACTTC. Protein product: CASRAGSGYEQYF.

Only a few counts were recorded for this clonotype. This chain links TRBV19 with TRBJ2-2; TRBD2 agrees at 11 bases. CDR1 and CDR2 (germline): LNHDA, SQIVND (reference sequence). There are 16 residues in the CDR3. The V segment lost 5 bases and the J segment 3 bases; nucleotides outside the gene matches: 5. CDR3 protein: CASSAGTSGYTGELFF. CDR3 nucleotide sequence: TGTGCCAGTAGTGCCGGGACTAGCGGATACACCGGGGAGCTGTTTTTT.

The chain has TRBV28 and TRBJ2-5; 10 nucleotides match TRBD2. The CDR3 is 15 amino acids. The junction had 7 bases not matched to a gene; V was cut back by 4 bases and J by 5 bases. Germline-derived CDR1 and CDR2 are MDHEN and SYDVKM. The CDR3 sequence is CASSWLAGVVETQYF. The CDR3 DNA sequence: TGTGCCAGCAGTTGGCTAGCGGGAGTCGTTGAGACCCAGTACTTC. Based on the CDR3 plus reference TRBV28 and TRBJ2-5, the full variable domain is DVKVTQSSRYLVKRTGEKVFLECVQDMDHENMFWYRQDPGLGLRLIYFSYDVKMKEKGDIPEGYSVSREKKERFSLILESASTNQTSMYLCASSWLAGVVETQYFGPGTRLLVL.

The chain links TRBV4-1 to TRBJ2-5; TRBD2 matches 10 bases. V lost 4 bases and J lost 5; bases outside the gene matches: 16. This CDR3 is 18 amino acids long. The germline CDR1 and CDR2 sequences are MGHRA and YSYEKL. CDR3 in amino acids: CASSLSTPPSGSEETQYF. The CDR3 DNA reads as TGCGCCAGCAGCCTAAGTACCCCCCCTAGCGGGAGTGAGGAGACCCAGTACTTC.

The rearrangement uses TRBV27 and TRBJ1-5, with TRBD1 matching 8 bases. From germline, CDR1 is MNHEY and CDR2 SMNVEV (reference sequence). CDR3 length: 15 amino acids. Trimming at V came to 5 bases and at J to 2 bases, leaving 5 bases not matched to a gene. CDR3 region: CASSPGTGGNQPQHF. The CDR3 DNA sequence: TGTGCCAGCAGTCCTGGGACAGGCGGCAATCAGCCCCAGCATTTT.

CDR3 nucleotide sequence: TGTGCCAGCAGGAAGGGTAATGAGAACACTGAAGCTTTCTTT. Amino acids: CASRKGNENTEAFF. This chain uses TRBV27 with TRBJ1-1; D is uncertain. V was pared by 6 bases and J by 1 base, with 12 bases between. The CDR3 sequence is 14 residues long. Germline V CDR1 and CDR2: MNHEY, SMNVEV (reference sequence).